This T cell receptor beta chain was observed in a study of post-analysis software for immune sequencing data. At the level of the study: The disease courses covered relapsing-remitting, secondary progressive and progressive-relapsing multiple sclerosis. Findings and caveats of the study: There were about five TRBV segments more frequent in patients than controls, and TRBV5-6, TRBV5-1 and TRBV20-1 were among them. Normalized Chao1 diversity was significantly lower in multiple sclerosis patients than in controls.

TCR beta cDNA libraries included unique molecular identifiers. TCRdb used MiXCR to reprocess the PCR reads, holding one entry per CDR3 protein. The sample carries a few hundred thousand distinct CDR3 sequences, roughly 46% recorded once. CDR1 and CDR2 (germline): DFQATT, SNEGSKA (reference sequence). This CDR3 contains 13 residues. On this clonotype itself: The antigen is undetermined.

Sequenced sample: blood. The V call is TRBV20-1, the J call TRBJ2-4; D possibly corresponds to TRBD1 (5 bases). The J call may be incorrect, as the DNA end agrees better with TRBJ2-7. The receptor's source is a girl aged 5 to 17 with multiple sclerosis. The CDR3 nucleotides are TGCAGTGCTGGAACAGGCCTTTCCTACGAGCAGTACTTC. Its protein is CSAGTGLSYEQYF.